This passage covers 2 T cell receptor beta chains from one sample sequenced in a study of cytomegalovirus exposure and HLA in healthy donors. PCR was performed using 60 Vbeta and 13 Jbeta primers. Produced via immunoSEQ multiplex PCR; TCRdb's table is partial and in-frame only. The table lists about 130,000 clones, 80% to 85% of them singletons. The sequencing sample was made of PBMCs. These TCRs come from a boy aged 10-17 years in good health and CMV-seronegative.

The gene calls are TRBV19 and TRBJ1-1; D is ambiguous. CDR3 length: 12 residues. V dropped 8 bases and J dropped 1 base, with 8 bases sitting between them. The germline gives CDR1 LNHDA, CDR2 SQIVND (reference sequence). The CDR3 DNA reads as TGTGCCAGTGAAACACCGAACACTGAAGCTTTCTTT. Translation gives CASETPNTEAFF.

The V and J genes are TRBV2 and TRBJ2-5; D is possibly TRBD2 (7 bases). The CDR3 runs 15 residues. Trimming took 0 bases from V and 3 from J, leaving 11 bases between them. CDR1 and CDR2 from the germline V gene are SNHLY and FYNNEI. The CDR3: CASSEAGGAEETQYF. Here the CDR3 DNA reads TGTGCCAGCAGTGAAGCGGGGGGGGCAGAAGAGACCCAGTACTTC.